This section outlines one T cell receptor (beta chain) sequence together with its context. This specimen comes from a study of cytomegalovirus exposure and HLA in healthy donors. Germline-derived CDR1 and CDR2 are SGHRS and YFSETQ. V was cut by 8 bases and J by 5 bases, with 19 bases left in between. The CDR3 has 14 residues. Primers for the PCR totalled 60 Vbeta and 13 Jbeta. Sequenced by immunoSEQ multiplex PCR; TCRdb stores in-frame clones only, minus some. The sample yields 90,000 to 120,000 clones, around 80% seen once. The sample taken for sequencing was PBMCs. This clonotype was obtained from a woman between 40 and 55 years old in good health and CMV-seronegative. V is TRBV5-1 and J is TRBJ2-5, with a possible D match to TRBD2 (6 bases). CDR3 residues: CASSLGGGGETQYF. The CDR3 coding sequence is TGCGCCAGTTCACTGGGGGGAGGAGGTGAGACCCAGTACTTC.